This TCR beta chain was identified during a study of cytomegalovirus exposure and HLA in healthy donors. Findings and caveats of the study: The number of N-insertions in an Asian-associated ancestry cluster was reportedly below the approximately 700-donor mean in a later analysis. Reports indicate that TCR beta sequences accurately predicted the HLA-A and HLA-B alleles of most subjects. Most of the TCR beta V segments (in an earlier analysis) were productive either about 87% or about 30% of the time.

A note on this clone: Its antigen is currently unknown.

PCR amplification relied on 60 Vbeta primers (plus 13 Jbeta primers). TCRdb's copy holds only in-frame clones and misses some; the assay was immunoSEQ multiplex PCR. This sample has some 150,000 clones, with around 72% found just once. Germline-derived CDR1 and CDR2 are SGHRS and YFSETQ. V lost 2 bases, J lost 1 base, and 12 bases lay in between. The CDR3 is 15 amino acids. The sequence derives from a man in his fifties or sixties in good health and CMV-seropositive. Sample: PBMCs. The V and J genes are TRBV5-1 and TRBJ1-1; D may be TRBD1 (5 bases). CDR3 loop: CASSLMGQQNTEAFF. DNA of the CDR3: TGCGCCAGCAGCTTAATGGGGCAACAGAACACTGAAGCTTTCTTT.